This is a list of T cell receptor beta chains from one sample in a study of blood T cell repertoires in COVID-19. The data were produced by immunoSEQ multiplex PCR, yet TCRdb's version contains in-frame clones alone and is incomplete. Of approximately 220,000 clones listed, approximately 92% are singletons. Sequenced material: PBMCs or T cells enriched from blood (not recorded which). The source of these receptors is a woman between 18 and 29 years old in a cohort exposed to, infected with or recovered from COVID-19 (not recorded which). CDR3s include the opening cysteine and the closing phenylalanine or tryptophan. The order of the fields is D gene, J gene, V gene, clone size, CDR3 protein, CDR3 DNA. The D gene is left open where the match is weak. A row's size may be missing; if present it is once, few, many or a size class.

D gene: TRBD1; J gene: TRBJ1-3; V gene: TRBV11-2; clone size: .; CDR3 protein: CASRDLQGAGNTIYF; CDR3 DNA: TGTGCCAGCAGAGATCTGCAGGGGGCTGGAAACACCATATATTTT
D gene: .; J gene: TRBJ2-7; V gene: TRBV5-8; clone size: .; CDR3 protein: CASSWQGSMGDEQYF; CDR3 DNA: TGTGCCAGCAGCTGGCAGGGGTCGATGGGGGACGAGCAGTACTTC
D gene: .; J gene: TRBJ2-1; V gene: TRBV7-9; clone size: .; CDR3 protein: CASSLNRPVDEQFF; CDR3 DNA: TGTGCCAGCAGCTTAAACAGGCCAGTAGATGAGCAGTTCTTC
D gene: .; J gene: TRBJ1-1; V gene: TRBV5-5; clone size: .; CDR3 protein: CASSLDSPGWTEAFF; CDR3 DNA: TGTGCCAGCAGCTTGGATAGTCCAGGGTGGACTGAAGCTTTCTTT
D gene: .; J gene: TRBJ1-1; V gene: TRBV10-3; clone size: .; CDR3 protein: CATWTAMNTEAFF; CDR3 DNA: TGTGCCACCTGGACAGCCATGAACACTGAAGCTTTCTTT
D gene: TRBD1; J gene: TRBJ1-4; V gene: TRBV7-8; clone size: .; CDR3 protein: CASSPREDRESEKLFF; CDR3 DNA: TGTGCCAGCAGCCCCCGGGAGGACAGGGAAAGCGAAAAACTGTTTTTT
D gene: .; J gene: TRBJ1-1; V gene: TRBV6-1; clone size: once; CDR3 protein: CASSESGDTEAFF; CDR3 DNA: TGTGCCAGCAGTGAGTCAGGGGACACTGAAGCTTTCTTT
D gene: .; J gene: TRBJ1-1; V gene: TRBV27; clone size: .; CDR3 protein: CASSRHNTEAFF; CDR3 DNA: TGTGCCAGCAGTAGACACAACACTGAAGCTTTCTTT
D gene: TRBD2; J gene: TRBJ2-2; V gene: TRBV24-1; clone size: once; CDR3 protein: CATSDSWTSGRNTGELFF; CDR3 DNA: TGTGCCACCAGTGACAGCTGGACTAGCGGGAGGAACACCGGGGAGCTGTTTTTT
D gene: .; J gene: TRBJ2-3; V gene: TRBV3-1/TRBV3-2; clone size: .; CDR3 protein: CASSQGSLSTDTQYF; CDR3 DNA: TGTGCCAGCAGCCAGGGTAGCCTAAGCACAGATACGCAGTATTTT
D gene: .; J gene: TRBJ1-5; V gene: TRBV27; clone size: .; CDR3 protein: CASSFSGGASAQPQHF; CDR3 DNA: TGTGCCAGCAGTTTCTCGGGGGGAGCATCGGCCCAGCCCCAGCATTTT
D gene: .; J gene: TRBJ2-5; V gene: TRBV11-3; clone size: .; CDR3 protein: CASSFVAETQYF; CDR3 DNA: TGTGCCAGCAGCTTCGTGGCAGAGACCCAGTACTTC
D gene: .; J gene: TRBJ2-7; V gene: TRBV11-3; clone size: .; CDR3 protein: CASSLGGTSGEQYF; CDR3 DNA: TGTGCCAGCAGCTTAGGCGGGACTTCGGGCGAGCAGTACTTC
D gene: .; J gene: TRBJ2-7; V gene: TRBV19; clone size: .; CDR3 protein: CASSMKSIGIYEQYF; CDR3 DNA: TGTGCCAGTAGTATGAAATCGATCGGGATATACGAGCAGTACTTC
D gene: .; J gene: TRBJ1-6; V gene: TRBV6-5; clone size: .; CDR3 protein: CASSFGQPDNSPLHF; CDR3 DNA: TGTGCCAGCAGTTTCGGACAACCAGATAATTCACCCCTCCACTTT
D gene: TRBD2; J gene: TRBJ2-5; V gene: TRBV10-1; clone size: .; CDR3 protein: CASSESGGSRETQYF; CDR3 DNA: TGCGCCAGCAGTGAGTCGGGCGGGAGTAGGGAGACCCAGTACTTC
D gene: TRBD2; J gene: TRBJ2-3; V gene: TRBV3-1/TRBV3-2; clone size: .; CDR3 protein: CASSPGLRGDTQYF; CDR3 DNA: TGTGCCAGCAGCCCGGGACTAAGGGGAGATACGCAGTATTTT
D gene: TRBD2; J gene: TRBJ2-7; V gene: TRBV3-1/TRBV3-2; clone size: once; CDR3 protein: CASSQTSGKGYEQYF; CDR3 DNA: TGTGCCAGCAGCCAAACTAGCGGGAAGGGGTACGAGCAGTACTTC
D gene: TRBD1; J gene: TRBJ2-3; V gene: TRBV9; clone size: .; CDR3 protein: CASSHGTGADTQYF; CDR3 DNA: TGTGCCAGCAGCCACGGGACAGGGGCAGATACGCAGTATTTT
D gene: TRBD1; J gene: TRBJ1-2; V gene: TRBV12-3/TRBV12-4; clone size: few; CDR3 protein: CASRLGSTGGYTF; CDR3 DNA: TGTGCCAGCAGGTTAGGGTCGACAGGGGGCTACACCTTC
D gene: .; J gene: TRBJ2-7; V gene: TRBV24-1; clone size: .; CDR3 protein: CATSDGTYEQYF; CDR3 DNA: TGTGCCACCAGTGACGGTACCTACGAGCAGTACTTC
D gene: TRBD1; J gene: TRBJ2-5; V gene: TRBV6-5; clone size: .; CDR3 protein: CASSYSWDRGGETQYF; CDR3 DNA: TGTGCCAGCAGTTACTCGTGGGACAGGGGTGGAGAGACCCAGTACTTC
D gene: TRBD1; J gene: TRBJ1-5; V gene: TRBV2; clone size: .; CDR3 protein: CASSGQGPNQPQHF; CDR3 DNA: TGTGCCAGCAGTGGACAGGGACCAAATCAGCCCCAGCATTTT
D gene: TRBD1; J gene: TRBJ1-6; V gene: TRBV19; clone size: .; CDR3 protein: CATRGRSPLHF; CDR3 DNA: TGTGCCACCAGGGGGCGTTCACCCCTCCACTTT
D gene: .; J gene: TRBJ1-2; V gene: TRBV5-6; clone size: .; CDR3 protein: CASSLQGTSYGYTF; CDR3 DNA: TGTGCCAGCAGCTTACAGGGTACGTCCTATGGCTACACCTTC
D gene: .; J gene: TRBJ2-3; V gene: TRBV23-1; clone size: .; CDR3 protein: CASSPGGGLTDTQYF; CDR3 DNA: TGCGCCAGCAGTCCCGGAGGAGGGCTGACAGATACGCAGTATTTT
D gene: TRBD1; J gene: TRBJ2-6; V gene: TRBV5-1; clone size: .; CDR3 protein: CASSSGSGGDWTNVLTF; CDR3 DNA: TGCGCCAGCAGCTCGGGGTCAGGGGGCGATTGGACCAACGTCCTGACTTTC
D gene: .; J gene: TRBJ1-3; V gene: TRBV6-5; clone size: .; CDR3 protein: CASSYSTRPSGNTIYF; CDR3 DNA: TGTGCCAGCAGTTACTCGACACGGCCCTCTGGAAACACCATATATTTT
D gene: .; J gene: TRBJ1-5; V gene: TRBV6-6; clone size: once; CDR3 protein: CASSYREGNQPQHF; CDR3 DNA: TGTGCCAGCAGTTATAGGGAGGGGAATCAGCCCCAGCATTTT
D gene: TRBD1; J gene: TRBJ1-5; V gene: TRBV19; clone size: .; CDR3 protein: CASSWDRGQRPQHF; CDR3 DNA: TGTGCCAGTAGTTGGGACAGGGGGCAAAGGCCCCAGCATTTT
D gene: TRBD2; J gene: TRBJ2-5; V gene: TRBV11-2; clone size: .; CDR3 protein: CASSSASGRAWETQYF; CDR3 DNA: TGTGCCAGCAGCTCCGCTAGCGGGAGGGCCTGGGAGACCCAGTACTTC
D gene: TRBD1; J gene: TRBJ1-2; V gene: TRBV6-5; clone size: .; CDR3 protein: CASREDRAFYGYTF; CDR3 DNA: TGTGCCAGCAGGGAGGACAGGGCGTTCTATGGCTACACCTTC
D gene: .; J gene: TRBJ2-1; V gene: TRBV11-3; clone size: once; CDR3 protein: CASSPSWETSSYNEQFF; CDR3 DNA: TGTGCCAGCAGCCCGAGTTGGGAGACGAGCTCCTACAATGAGCAGTTCTTC
D gene: TRBD2; J gene: TRBJ2-7; V gene: TRBV4-2; clone size: .; CDR3 protein: CASSQETGLAGDEQYF; CDR3 DNA: TGTGCCAGCAGCCAAGAGACGGGGCTAGCGGGAGATGAGCAGTACTTC
D gene: TRBD1; J gene: TRBJ1-6; V gene: TRBV4-2; clone size: few; CDR3 protein: CASSQRDRENSPLHF; CDR3 DNA: TGTGCCAGCAGCCAACGCGACAGGGAGAACTCACCCCTCCACTTT
D gene: TRBD2; J gene: TRBJ2-3; V gene: TRBV11-3; clone size: .; CDR3 protein: CASSPGRGGGTDTQYF; CDR3 DNA: TGTGCCAGCAGCCCGGGGCGGGGGGGTGGCACAGATACGCAGTATTTT
D gene: .; J gene: TRBJ2-7; V gene: TRBV27; clone size: .; CDR3 protein: CASSSQGSPEQYF; CDR3 DNA: TGTGCCAGCAGTTCTCAGGGTAGTCCCGAGCAGTACTTC
D gene: .; J gene: TRBJ2-1; V gene: TRBV19; clone size: .; CDR3 protein: CASSEVSSYNEQFF; CDR3 DNA: TGTGCCAGTAGTGAGGTGAGCTCCTACAATGAGCAGTTCTTC
D gene: TRBD2; J gene: TRBJ2-1; V gene: TRBV27; clone size: .; CDR3 protein: CASSLRGTSGRGEQFF; CDR3 DNA: TGTGCCAGCAGTTTACGAGGGACTAGCGGGAGGGGTGAGCAGTTCTTC
D gene: .; J gene: TRBJ2-2; V gene: TRBV5-6; clone size: .; CDR3 protein: CASSSQGNTGELFF; CDR3 DNA: TGTGCCAGCAGCTCACAGGGGAACACCGGGGAGCTGTTTTTT
D gene: .; J gene: TRBJ1-5; V gene: TRBV6-4; clone size: .; CDR3 protein: CASSDREGASGGPQHF; CDR3 DNA: TGTGCCAGCAGCGACAGAGAAGGGGCGTCCGGCGGCCCCCAGCATTTT